What follows are 20 T cell receptor beta chains derived from one specimen sequenced in a study of response to subunit inactivated influenza vaccine. One entry per CDR3 protein, called by TCRdb with MiXCR from the RT-PCR reads. This table holds around 540,000 distinct CDR3 sequences, about 11% found once. The sample in question was PBMCs from blood, obtained on the day of vaccination. The receptors originated from a man over 45 who received an inactivated influenza vaccine.

V gene TRBV29-1 combines with J gene TRBJ1-2; TRBD1 might be the D (6 bases). CDR1 is SQVTM and CDR2 is ANQGSEA in the germline V gene. V was clipped by 6 bases and J by 10 bases, with 15 bases between them. The CDR3 is 11 amino acids. The CDR3 is CSVASGGLYTF. CDR3 DNA: TGCAGCGTCGCTTCGGGGGGGCTCTACACCTTC.

The V call is TRBV10-3, the J call TRBJ2-7, with 10 bases lining up with TRBD2. The CDR3 consists of 12 residues. J gave up 4 bases and V 9 bases, and 3 bases lay outside the gene matches. The germline V gene has CDR1 ENHRY and CDR2 SYGVKD. The CDR3 DNA follows: TGTGCCATTGGTAGCGGGAGGTACGAGCAGTACTTC. Its protein is CAIGSGRYEQYF.

This clonotype has only a few counts. CDR3 residues: CASSQTGQGENIQYF. CDR3 nucleotide sequence: TGTGCCAGCAGCCAGACGGGACAGGGGGAAAACATTCAGTACTTC. The chain has TRBV4-2 and TRBJ2-4; 11 bases align to TRBD1. The germline V gene has CDR1 LGHNA and CDR2 YNFKEQ. The CDR3 spans 15 residues. The J segment lost 5 bases and the V segment lost 3 bases, leaving 3 bases of the junction unmatched.

This chain links TRBV2 with TRBJ2-7; D tentatively fits TRBD1 or TRBD2 (5 bases each). This CDR3 contains 16 residues. V dropped 5 bases and J dropped 6 bases, with 23 bases sitting between them. Germline V gene sequence: CDR1 SNHLY, CDR2 FYNNEI. The CDR3 nucleotides read TGTGCCAGCAGTCGGAACCGGGACGGTGCGTCTGGCGAGCAGTACTTC. Residues: CASSRNRDGASGEQYF. The complete variable domain, with remaining parts taken from reference TRBV2 and TRBJ2-7, reads EPEVTQTPSHQVTQMGQEVILRCVPISNHLYFYWYRQILGQKVEFLVSFYNNEISEKSEIFDDQFSVERPDGSNFTLKIRSTKLEDSAMYFCASSRNRDGASGEQYFGPGTRLTVT.

In its sample, this clonotype was seen a few times. The CDR3 region has the DNA TGTGCCAGCAGCTGGGGGACAGCCTACTACGAGCAGTACTTC. Its protein product is CASSWGTAYYEQYF. The chain links TRBV5-6 to TRBJ2-7; 7 bases agree with TRBD1. Germline-derived CDR1 and CDR2 are SGHDT and YYEEEE. The CDR3 has 14 amino acids. Trimming took 3 bases from V and 3 from J; bases not matched to a gene: 6. Using reference TRBV5-6 and TRBJ2-7 for the parts outside the CDR3, the full variable domain is DAGVTQSPTHLIKTRGQQVTLRCSPKSGHDTVSWYQQALGQGPQFIFQYYEEEERQRGNFPDRFSGHQFPNYSSELNVNALLLGDSALYLCASSWGTAYYEQYFGPGTRLTVT.

V gene TRBV5-1 combines with J gene TRBJ2-7, with 10 bases fitting TRBD2. With 0 bases clipped from V and 3 bases from J, the junction kept 3 bases outside the gene matches. The CDR3 sequence is 15 residues long. Germline loops: CDR1 SGHRS, CDR2 YFSETQ. Written as DNA, the CDR3 is TGCGCCAGCAGCTTGGAAGTAGCGGGAGGCTACGAGCAGTACTTC. This gives the protein CASSLEVAGGYEQYF.

The chain carries TRBV19 and TRBJ2-1; no reliable D call. The CDR3 spans 14 residues. From germline, CDR1 is LNHDA and CDR2 SQIVND (reference sequence). Trimming shortened V by 2 bases and J by 2 bases, and 7 bases separated the two germline ends. The CDR3 here is CASSISVTYNEQFF. CDR3 DNA: TGTGCCAGTAGTATAAGTGTAACCTACAATGAGCAGTTCTTC. The full variable domain, rest sourced from reference TRBV19 and TRBJ2-1, is DGGITQSPKYLFRKEGQNVTLSCEQNLNHDAMYWYRQDPGQGLRLIYYSQIVNDFQKGDIAEGYSVSREKKESFPLTVTSAQKNPTAFYLCASSISVTYNEQFFGPGTRLTVL.

In this sample, this clonotype turned up a few times. V usage is TRBV29-1 and J usage is TRBJ2-3; D is unresolved. V was pared by 3 bases and J by 1 base, with 5 bases between. This CDR3 contains 12 residues. Germline CDR1 SQVTM, CDR2 ANQGSEA. In DNA, the CDR3 is TGCAGCGTTGATGGTGGCACAGATACGCAGTATTTT. It encodes CSVDGGTDTQYF.

In this sample, this clonotype turned up a few times. The V call is TRBV12-3 or TRBV12-4, the J call TRBJ2-1, with 8 bases that match TRBD1. The CDR3 sequence is 12 residues long. V dropped 8 bases and J dropped 9; count of bases not matched to a gene: 6. The CDR3 here is CASVNRGSEQFF. CDR3 DNA sequence: TGTGCCAGCGTAAACAGGGGGAGTGAGCAGTTCTTC.

J is TRBJ2-1 and V is TRBV4-1; possibly TRBD2 for D (6 bases). Germline-derived CDR1 and CDR2 are MGHRA and YSYEKL. CDR3 length: 16 amino acids. Trimming cost V 0 bases and J 2 bases, with 11 bases left between them. CDR3 sequence reads: CASSQEVGGAYNEQFF. In nucleotides, the CDR3 is TGCGCCAGCAGCCAAGAGGTAGGCGGGGCCTACAATGAGCAGTTCTTC.

This chain joins TRBV20-1 and TRBJ2-3; no clear D. CDR1 DFQATT and CDR2 SNEGSKA come from the germline V gene (reference sequence). The CDR3 is 11 residues long. In DNA, the CDR3 is TGCAGGAGCACAACCACAGATACGCAGTATTTT. It codes for CRSTTTDTQYF.

This chain uses TRBV6-2 or TRBV6-3 with TRBJ2-2; D not certain. V dropped 5 bases and J dropped 6 bases, with 10 bases sitting between them. The CDR3 totals 13 residues. Germline values: CDR1 MNHEY, CDR2 SVGEGT. CDR3 nucleotides: TGTGCCAGCAGTACTCAGGTTTCCGGGGAGCTGTTTTTT. Translated, it gives CASSTQVSGELFF.

This clonotype was seen many times. The rearrangement links TRBV5-4 to TRBJ1-5; the D gene is possibly TRBD1 (5 bases). V lost 0 bases and J 2 bases, leaving 9 bases between the germline ends. The CDR3 runs 15 residues. Germline V gene data show CDR1 as SGHNT and CDR2 as YYREEE (reference sequence). DNA for the CDR3: TGTGCCAGCAGCTTGGCAGGGTCGGGCAATCAGCCCCAGCATTTT. Protein: CASSLAGSGNQPQHF.

This clonotype was seen a handful of times. CDR3 DNA sequence: TGTGCCAGCAGTTACTATCAGGGTAGTCAGCCCCAGCATTTT. The encoded protein is CASSYYQGSQPQHF. The chain couples TRBV6-5 to TRBJ1-5; D is possibly TRBD1 (5 bases). The CDR3 spans 14 residues. Trimming removed 1 base from V and 6 bases from J, with 10 bases in between. Germline CDR1 MNHEY, CDR2 SVGAGI.

The rearrangement joins TRBV18 to TRBJ2-6, with D unclear. The CDR3 length is 16 residues. V lost 3 bases and J lost 0, with 9 bases in between. Germline V gene sequence: CDR1 KGHSH, CDR2 LQKENI. CDR3 coding DNA: TGTGCCAGCTCACCCGCCGCCGGCTCTGGGGCCAACGTCCTGACTTTC. Translation: CASSPAAGSGANVLTF. Full variable domain (rest looked up from reference TRBV18 and TRBJ2-6): NAGVMQNPRHLVRRRGQEARLRCSPMKGHSHVYWYRQLPEEGLKFMVYLQKENIIDESGMPKERFSAEFPKEGPSILRIQQVVRGDSAAYFCASSPAAGSGANVLTFGAGSRLTVL.

This clonotype was observed a handful of times. The chain carries TRBV7-9 and TRBJ2-1, with no clear D. Trimming removed 6 bases at V and 1 base at J, with 10 bases between. CDR1 is SEHNR, CDR2 FQNEAQ, per germline (reference sequence). The CDR3 is made up of 14 amino acids. The CDR3, as DNA: TGTGCCAGCAGTCCAGTAACGTCCTACAATGAGCAGTTCTTC. Residues: CASSPVTSYNEQFF.

J is TRBJ2-7 and V is TRBV2; D remains ambiguous. The CDR3 is 15 amino acids. Per the germline V gene, CDR1 is SNHLY and CDR2 is FYNNEI. The V end lost 10 bases, the J end lost 0 bases, and 19 bases lay between the germline ends. The CDR3 protein is CATRFLRTSSYEQYF. The CDR3 bases are TGTGCCACCCGTTTTTTGAGGACGAGCTCCTACGAGCAGTACTTC.

This clonotype was detected many times. The chain recombines TRBV6-1 with TRBJ1-5, with TRBD1 identical over 7 bases. Germline assignment: CDR1 MNHNS and CDR2 SASEGT. CDR3 length: 14 residues. V trimming: 5 bases; J trimming: 3 bases; junction bases outside the gene matches: 4. CDR3 in DNA: TGTGCCAGCAGTAAGACAGGGATCAATCAGCCCCAGCATTTT. Protein product: CASSKTGINQPQHF.

A few counts support this clonotype. This chain uses TRBV6-1 with TRBJ2-5; D remains ambiguous. The CDR3 has 13 residues. With 5 bases removed from V and 3 bases from J, the gap between germline ends came to 10 bases. CDR1 and CDR2 from the germline V gene are MNHNS and SASEGT. Here the CDR3 reads CASSIPGEETQYF. For the CDR3, the DNA is TGTGCCAGCAGTATCCCAGGCGAAGAGACCCAGTACTTC.

The J gene is TRBJ1-1, the V gene TRBV6-1, with D uncertain. CDR3 length equals 14 residues. CDR1 is MNHNS, CDR2 SASEGT, per germline. With 6 bases removed from V and 0 bases from J, the gap between germline ends came to 11 bases. The DNA of the CDR3 is TGTGCCAGCAGGACCGGACGGATGAACACTGAAGCTTTCTTT. Protein sequence: CASRTGRMNTEAFF.